The 26 T cell receptor beta chains given below trace back to one sample, sequenced in a study of blood T cells in healthy people across ages. Alongside a J-beta primer mix, a sample-barcoded 5' primer served in a second PCR lasting roughly 6 to 11 cycles. TCRdb re-derived calls from the 5' RACE reads in MiXCR, one entry per CDR3 protein. The data contain about 780,000 distinct CDR3 sequences, approximately 67% of them singletons. The specimen was blood. These receptor sequences come from a man aged 25-40 years in good health.

The rearrangement joins TRBV6-5 to TRBJ2-5; no reliable D call. CDR1 is MNHEY and CDR2 is SVGAGI in the germline V gene. V dropped 1 base and J dropped 7 bases, with 4 bases sitting between them. The CDR3 spans 11 residues. CDR3 nucleotides: TGTGCCAGCAGTTACTTCGGGACCCAGTACTTC. Translation gives CASSYFGTQYF.

This clonotype was counted a single time. CDR3: CASSEVWRAVSSYNEQFF. The CDR3 DNA reads as TGTGCCAGCAGTGAAGTTTGGCGGGCGGTGAGCTCCTACAATGAGCAGTTCTTC. The V gene is TRBV6-1, the J gene TRBJ2-1; a weak D match, TRBD2 (5 bases). The CDR3 runs to 18 residues. From germline, CDR1 is MNHNS and CDR2 SASEGT. Trimming pared 1 base from V and 0 bases from J, leaving 16 bases between.

This clonotype was detected a few times. The chain recombines TRBV6-6 with TRBJ1-4; D is unclear. The CDR3 length is 16 residues. Germline V gene lookup returns CDR1 MNHNY and CDR2 SVGAGI (reference sequence). V lost 4 bases and J 0 bases, leaving 12 bases between the germline ends. The CDR3 DNA reads as TGTGCCAGCAGTTCGATAACCGACCCAACTAATGAAAAACTGTTTTTT. It translates to CASSSITDPTNEKLFF.

This rearrangement joins TRBV9 to TRBJ2-5; TRBD2 might be the D (7 bases). The germline V gene encodes CDR1 SGDLS and CDR2 YYNGEE. The length of the CDR3 is 16 residues. Trimming took 0 bases from V and 5 from J, leaving 17 bases between them. CDR3 region: CASSVGGAGRGETQYF. The CDR3 DNA sequence: TGTGCCAGCAGCGTAGGTGGGGCGGGGAGGGGGGAGACCCAGTACTTC.

The chain couples TRBV4-3 to TRBJ2-3; 10 bases are a match to TRBD2. This CDR3 is 19 amino acids long. CDR1 and CDR2 from the germline V gene are LGHNA and YSLEER. V lost 2 bases to trimming and J lost 3 bases; unmatched junction nucleotides: 14. CDR3 sequence: CASSQNYPIAGGVTDTQYF. Written as DNA, the CDR3 is TGCGCCAGCAGCCAAAATTACCCAATAGCGGGGGGCGTGACAGATACGCAGTATTTT.

This chain connects TRBV25-1 to TRBJ1-2; no clear D. Germline CDR1 reads MGHDK; CDR2 reads SYGVNS. CDR3 size: 14 residues. V lost 1 base to trimming and J lost 4 bases, with 10 bases between them. CDR3 nucleotides: TGTGCCAGCAGTGAATTGGGCCGGATCTATGGCTACACCTTC. Its translation: CASSELGRIYGYTF.

The chain employs TRBV4-3 and TRBJ2-4, with D uncertain. Trimming shortened V by 1 base and J by 1 base, and 5 bases separated the two germline ends. The CDR3 consists of 14 residues. Per germline, CDR1 LGHNA and CDR2 YSLEER. The CDR3 sequence: CASSQGAAKNIQYF. The CDR3 DNA reads TGCGCCAGCAGCCAAGGGGCGGCCAAAAACATTCAGTACTTC.

This chain connects TRBV25-1 to TRBJ2-5; D is ambiguous. Germline V gene lookup returns CDR1 MGHDK and CDR2 SYGVNS. Between the trimmed V and J ends, which lost 1 base and 4 bases, there was a span of 4 bases. CDR3 length equals 12 residues. The CDR3 protein is CASSEWLETQYF. The CDR3 DNA reads TGTGCCAGCAGTGAATGGCTAGAGACCCAGTACTTC.

The chain has TRBV6-2 or TRBV6-3 and TRBJ1-1; D possibly corresponds to TRBD1 (5 bases). The CDR3 contains 13 residues. Germline V lookup: CDR1 MNHEY, CDR2 SVGEGT. V was clipped by 6 bases and J by 4 bases, with 12 bases between them. CDR3 sequence reads: CASSRAGSTEAFF. The CDR3 DNA reads as TGTGCCAGCAGCAGGGCCGGTAGCACTGAAGCTTTCTTT.

This clonotype was observed once. The chain joins TRBV7-3 to TRBJ2-1, with D possibly TRBD2 on 6 matching bases. This CDR3 contains 12 residues. The germline CDR1 and CDR2 sequences are SGHTA and FQGTGA. Between the trimmed V and J ends, which lost 4 bases and 10 bases, there was a span of 11 bases. The CDR3 is CASSSPAGEQFF. The CDR3 bases are TGTGCCAGCAGCTCCCCTGCGGGGGAGCAGTTCTTC.

This clonotype was observed a handful of times. V gene TRBV7-2 combines with J gene TRBJ2-5; D perhaps matches TRBD2 (5 bases). The CDR3 loop spans 14 amino acids. CDR1 and CDR2 from the germline V gene are SGHTA and FQGNSA. V was pared by 1 base and J by 11 bases, with 17 bases between. Here the CDR3 DNA reads TGTGCCAGCAGCTTAGGTCCGGGGAATAATGAGCAGTACTTC. Amino acids: CASSLGPGNNEQYF.

The chain couples TRBV2 to TRBJ2-7, with 9 bases fitting TRBD1. CDR1 is SNHLY and CDR2 is FYNNEI in the germline V gene. CDR3 length equals 17 residues. With 6 bases clipped from V and 1 base from J, the junction kept 13 bases outside the gene matches. The CDR3, as DNA: TGTGCCAGCAGGGAACGGCCGGGACAGGGATATTCCTACGAGCAGTACTTC. It codes for CASRERPGQGYSYEQYF.

V is TRBV20-1 and J is TRBJ1-5; D is unclear. The CDR3 extends over 16 amino acids. The V end lost 1 base, the J end lost 2 bases, and 15 bases lay between the germline ends. CDR1 DFQATT and CDR2 SNEGSKA come from the germline V gene (reference sequence). The CDR3 DNA reads as TGCAGTGCTAGAGTATCCAGGTTTGGCGGCAATCAGCCCCAGCATTTT. As protein: CSARVSRFGGNQPQHF.

The chain is built from TRBV6-2 or TRBV6-3 and TRBJ2-1; D gene unclear. The CDR3 spans 16 residues. Between the trimmed V and J ends, which lost 5 bases and 2 bases, there was a span of 16 bases. The germline V gene has CDR1 MNHEY and CDR2 SVGEGT. The CDR3 here is CASSPFSWSPYNEQFF. The CDR3 region has the DNA TGTGCCAGCAGTCCCTTTTCATGGAGCCCCTACAATGAGCAGTTCTTC.

This clonotype was counted only a few times. The J gene is TRBJ2-7, the V gene TRBV4-3, with D possibly being TRBD2 (5 bases). Trimming took off 0 bases at V and 7 bases at J, with 16 bases between the two ends. The CDR3 totals 15 residues. CDR1 and CDR2 from the germline V gene are LGHNA and YSLEER. CDR3 region: CASSQDGTGSGEQYF. CDR3 in DNA: TGCGCCAGCAGCCAAGATGGAACCGGGTCGGGGGAGCAGTACTTC.

The chain combines TRBV7-9 with TRBJ2-7, with D possibly TRBD2 on 6 matching bases. Trimming took off 1 base at V and 3 bases at J, with 19 bases between the two ends. The CDR3 consists of 17 residues. Germline V gene lookup returns CDR1 SEHNR and CDR2 FQNEAQ (reference sequence). CDR3 nucleotides: TGTGCCAGCAGCTTAGGGGTTGAGGCTAGCGTCTTCTACGAGCAGTACTTC. As protein: CASSLGVEASVFYEQYF.

The genes are TRBV6-2 or TRBV6-3 and TRBJ1-4; no definite D call. V gave up 2 bases and J gave up 5 bases, with 6 bases separating them. Germline loops: CDR1 MNHEY, CDR2 SVGEGT. The CDR3 has 13 amino acids. The CDR3: CASSYAENEKLFF. The CDR3 region has the DNA TGTGCCAGCAGTTACGCGGAAAATGAAAAACTGTTTTTT.

This clonotype was observed once. The DNA of the CDR3 is TGTGCCAGCAGTTACGACACATCTAGCACGGAGACCCAGTACTTC. Amino acids: CASSYDTSSTETQYF. V and J are TRBV6-5 and TRBJ2-5; maybe TRBD2 (5 bases). Trimming cost V 2 bases and J 5 bases, with 15 bases left between them. Germline CDR1 and CDR2: MNHEY and SVGAGI. The CDR3 sequence is 15 residues long.

The rearrangement joins TRBV7-9 to TRBJ1-6; possibly TRBD1 for D (6 bases). Germline assignment: CDR1 SEHNR and CDR2 FQNEAQ (reference sequence). V was pared by 4 bases and J by 8 bases, with 15 bases between. This CDR3 is built from 15 residues. The CDR3 protein is CASSYRDKNHSPLHF. The CDR3 DNA reads TGTGCCAGCAGCTACCGGGACAAGAACCATTCACCCCTCCACTTT.

This clonotype was seen a handful of times. The chain employs TRBV5-1 and TRBJ1-6, with D uncertain. This CDR3 is 15 amino acids long. V was pared by 0 bases and J by 9 bases, with 13 bases between. Germline CDR1 SGHRS, CDR2 YFSETQ. As DNA, the CDR3 is TGCGCCAGCAGCTTGGGGTCGCAGGACGGTTCACCCCTCCACTTT. This translates into CASSLGSQDGSPLHF.

The chain joins TRBV29-1 to TRBJ2-3; either TRBD1 or TRBD2 may fit D (5 bases each). The CDR3 spans 14 residues. Trimming shortened V by 6 bases and J by 0 bases, and 13 bases separated the two germline ends. From germline, CDR1 is SQVTM and CDR2 ANQGSEA. The CDR3 protein is CSVDWDGSTDTQYF. Here the CDR3 DNA reads TGCAGCGTGGACTGGGACGGTAGCACAGATACGCAGTATTTT.

This clonotype has a handful of counts. This sequence joins TRBV6-5 and TRBJ1-5; 9 bases line up with TRBD1. The V gene end was trimmed by 5 bases and the J gene end by 7 bases; junction bases not matched to a gene: 9. This CDR3 has 15 amino acids. CDR1 is MNHEY, CDR2 SVGAGI, per germline. CDR3 DNA sequence: TGTGCCAGCAGTCGAGGACAGGGGATGTTGCAGCCCCAGCATTTT. This translates into CASSRGQGMLQPQHF.

The gene calls are TRBV15 and TRBJ2-7; no definite D call. CDR3 length: 13 amino acids. Germline V gene sequence: CDR1 LNHNV, CDR2 YYDKDF (reference sequence). With 0 bases removed from V and 1 base from J, the gap between germline ends came to 4 bases. The CDR3 sequence is CATSREYSYEQYF. The CDR3 region has the DNA TGTGCCACCAGCAGAGAGTATTCCTACGAGCAGTACTTC.

This sequence joins TRBV9 and TRBJ2-7, with 7 bases that match TRBD1. CDR3 length: 15 residues. Trimming removed 7 bases from V and 2 bases from J; junction bases left unmatched: 12. Germline loops: CDR1 SGDLS, CDR2 YYNGEE. The CDR3 region is CASSVDRVGPYEQYF. In nucleotides, the CDR3 is TGTGCCAGCTCCGTCGACAGGGTGGGTCCCTACGAGCAGTACTTC.

CDR3 sequence: CASSLASGQLQETQYF. The CDR3 region has the DNA TGTGCCAGCAGTTTAGCGTCGGGACAGCTACAAGAGACCCAGTACTTC. This chain links TRBV28 with TRBJ2-5; 7 nucleotides match TRBD1. The trim removed 2 bases at V and 2 bases at J, leaving 8 bases unmatched. The CDR3 sequence is 16 residues long. The germline CDR1 and CDR2 sequences are MDHEN and SYDVKM.

The rearrangement links TRBV20-1 to TRBJ2-3; 9 positions agree with TRBD2. The germline gives CDR1 DFQATT, CDR2 SNEGSKA (reference sequence). The V segment lost 8 bases and the J segment 4 bases; nucleotides outside the gene matches: 10. The length of the CDR3 is 14 residues. CDR3 loop: CSTVSGGLPDTQYF. CDR3 in DNA: TGCAGTACGGTGAGCGGGGGGCTTCCAGATACGCAGTATTTT.